This TCR beta chain came from a study of graft-versus-host responses after intestinal transplantation. In the study overall: The recipients all started with anti-thymocyte globulin induction and then took tacrolimus and steroids for 3 to 4 years.

Looked up from germline, CDR1 is GTSNPN and CDR2 is SVGIG (reference sequence). CDR3 length equals 16 residues. V shed 2 bases and J shed 0 bases, with 16 bases lying between them. Researchers processed graft tissue to release intraepithelial and lamina propria lymphocytes. This clone was observed a few times. Its target is unknown. Produced via immunoSEQ multiplex PCR; TCRdb's table is partial and in-frame only. This table holds more than 13,000 clones, roughly 69% found once. Study results and limitations: Elevated graft-versus-host to host-versus-graft clonal ratios in allografts were recorded for patients with graft-donor T cell macrochimerism.

V is TRBV30 and J is TRBJ1-2; D is perhaps TRBD1 (6 bases). This receptor was taken from a human patient who received an intestinal transplant, so some T cells may come from the graft donor. Sequences were derived from ileum tissue, sampled roughly 720 days after intestinal transplantation. The CDR3 DNA sequence: TGTGCCTGGAGTACACCTTGGGGGGGCGCTAACTATGGCTACACCTTC. Protein: CAWSTPWGGANYGYTF.